The 8 T cell receptor beta chains below come from one sample, sequenced in a study of cytomegalovirus exposure and HLA in healthy donors (dated by TCRdb to the late 2010s). Library preparation employed the immunoSEQ multiplex PCR assay. For the multiplex PCR, a mixture combining 60 forward primers for TCR Vbeta segments and 13 reverse primers for TCR Jbeta segments was used. TCRdb limited this immuneACCESS table to in-frame rearrangements with V and J called. A share of clones is missing; checked studies link under half to unresolved V genes, and the rest is unexplained. The sample table shows about 140,000 clones, and more than 8% are seen once. 1.8% of the sample belongs to the ten largest clones. Sequencing was performed on PBMCs. Receptors originate from a man aged 50 to 59 in good health and CMV-seronegative.

As to this clone: Likely a read error: the CDR3 ends without its conserved phenylalanine or tryptophan. The chain joins TRBV7-9 to TRBJ2-2, with D uncertain. Trimming stripped 6 bases from V and 0 bases from J, with 8 bases between. This CDR3 is built from 14 residues. Germline lookup yields CDR1 SEHNR and CDR2 FQNEAQ (reference sequence). The chain's CDR3 is CASSRTPNTGELFY. The CDR3 nucleotides are TGTGCCAGCAGTCGAACTCCGAACACCGGGGAGCTGTTTTAT.

This clone has just a few counts. The chain uses TRBV7-2 and TRBJ2-6; D is possibly TRBD1 (6 bases). Per germline, CDR1 SGHTA and CDR2 FQGNSA. The CDR3 is 16 amino acids. V lost 2 bases to trimming and J lost 2 bases, with 10 bases between them. Here the CDR3 reads CASSLLQGTGANVLTF. CDR3 DNA: TGTGCCAGCAGCTTATTACAGGGTACTGGGGCCAACGTCCTGACTTTC.

In its sample, this clone was seen a few times. The chain couples TRBV27 to TRBJ2-2; 11 bases map to TRBD2. The ends lost 8 bases at V and 6 bases at J; junction bases unmatched: 8. This CDR3 has 15 amino acids. Germline lookup yields CDR1 MNHEY and CDR2 SMNVEV (reference sequence). CDR3 in amino acids: CASRIAGGQAGELFF. In DNA form, the CDR3 reads TGTGCCAGCCGGATAGCGGGGGGGCAGGCCGGGGAGCTGTTTTTT.

This clone has a count of ten or more. This chain joins TRBV5-1 and TRBJ2-7; 9 bases map to TRBD2. The CDR3 length is 17 residues. The trim removed 5 bases at V and 2 bases at J, leaving 14 bases unmatched. The germline V gene has CDR1 SGHRS and CDR2 YFSETQ. The CDR3 protein is CASRPSGEAGRPYEQYF. The DNA for the CDR3 is TGCGCCAGCAGACCTAGCGGGGAGGCAGGTCGGCCCTACGAGCAGTACTTC. The full variable domain, its missing parts supplied by reference TRBV5-1 and TRBJ2-7, is KAGVTQTPRYLIKTRGQQVTLSCSPISGHRSVSWYQQTPGQGLQFLFEYFSETQRNKGNFPGRFSGRQFSNSRSEMNVSTLELGDSALYLCASRPSGEAGRPYEQYFGPGTRLTVT.

The gene calls are TRBV28 and TRBJ2-7; D is possibly TRBD2 (6 bases). The CDR3 spans 15 residues. Germline V gives CDR1 MDHEN, CDR2 SYDVKM. Trimming left V 2 bases short and J 0 bases short, with 11 bases between. As DNA, the CDR3 is TGTGCCAGCAGTTTAAGGGGAGGTCCCTCCTACGAGCAGTACTTC. This sequence encodes CASSLRGGPSYEQYF.

The chain carries TRBV2 and TRBJ1-5; D ambiguous. This CDR3 has 15 amino acids. Germline CDR1 reads SNHLY; CDR2 reads FYNNEI. V was pared by 5 bases and J by 2 bases, with 13 bases between. The CDR3 here is CASSLSPRGNQPQHF. CDR3 in DNA: TGTGCCAGCAGTCTCTCCCCGAGGGGCAATCAGCCCCAGCATTTT.

The CDR3 DNA follows: TGTGCCAGCAGTGACAACTCCTATGGCTACACCTTC. This codes for CASSDNSYGYTF. The chain couples TRBV2 to TRBJ1-2; D call uncertain. Trimming removed 3 bases at V and 4 bases at J, with 6 bases between. Germline V gene lookup returns CDR1 SNHLY and CDR2 FYNNEI. The CDR3 contains 12 residues. Together with reference TRBV2 and TRBJ1-2, the CDR3 gives the full variable domain: EPEVTQTPSHQVTQMGQEVILRCVPISNHLYFYWYRQILGQKVEFLVSFYNNEISEKSEIFDDQFSVERPDGSNFTLKIRSTKLEDSAMYFCASSDNSYGYTFGSGTRLTVV.

The chain uses TRBV19 and TRBJ1-2, with TRBD1 matching 7 bases. The V gene's germline CDR1 is LNHDA and CDR2 SQIVND (reference sequence). The trim removed 6 bases at V and 2 bases at J, leaving 3 bases unmatched. The CDR3 is made up of 13 amino acids. The CDR3 region is CASSGQENYGYTF. CDR3 DNA: TGTGCCAGTAGCGGACAGGAGAACTATGGCTACACCTTC.